A single sample gave rise to the 7 T cell receptor beta chains below, sequenced in a study of T cells in Graves' hyperthyroidism and ophthalmopathy. Amplified TCR beta CDR3 regions came from RNA transcripts. The HTBI set primed first-round TCR CDR3 RT-PCR. TCRdb used MiXCR to reprocess the multiplex PCR reads, holding one entry per CDR3 protein. Of around 600,000 distinct CDR3 sequences in the sample, around 15% were seen once. The specimen was blood. These receptors were taken from a woman in her thirties or forties with Graves' ophthalmopathy.

This clonotype was found a few times. The chain combines TRBV2 with TRBJ1-5; D is perhaps TRBD1 (6 bases). This CDR3 comprises 14 residues. The V gene lost 4 bases and the J gene lost 6 bases, with 13 bases spanning the gap. From germline, CDR1 is SNHLY and CDR2 FYNNEI. The CDR3 bases are TGTGCCAGCAGTGGGGGGGGGGGGCGTCAGCCCCAGCATTTT. Amino acid sequence: CASSGGGGRQPQHF.

This clonotype was counted a few times. V gene TRBV5-5 combines with J gene TRBJ2-2; possible D gene TRBD1, 6 bases. CDR1 is SGHKS and CDR2 is YYEKEE in the germline V gene (reference sequence). Between the trimmed V and J ends, which lost 2 bases and 3 bases, there was a span of 14 bases. This CDR3 comprises 16 residues. This CDR3 reads CASSLVGTPYTGELFF. CDR3 in DNA: TGTGCCAGCAGCTTAGTAGGGACACCCTACACCGGGGAGCTGTTTTTT.

The chain combines TRBV20-1 with TRBJ2-1; D is unresolved. This CDR3 has 13 amino acids. V was shortened by 6 bases and J by 8 bases, with 17 bases between the two germline ends. CDR1 is DFQATT, CDR2 SNEGSKA, per germline (reference sequence). The CDR3 DNA follows: TGCAGTGCACCCCCCAAAACATTCGATGAGCAGTTCTTC. Amino acid sequence: CSAPPKTFDEQFF.

This clonotype was observed at least ten times. V usage is TRBV19 and J usage is TRBJ1-5; TRBD1 matches 7 bases. Germline V gene data show CDR1 as LNHDA and CDR2 as SQIVND (reference sequence). This CDR3 comprises 15 residues. Unmatched junction bases numbered 8, after V lost 5 bases and J lost 4 bases. The CDR3 loop reads CASSPGTVGNQPQHF. The CDR3 DNA sequence: TGTGCCAGTAGTCCAGGGACAGTAGGAAATCAGCCCCAGCATTTT.

There are many counts of this clonotype. This chain links TRBV7-9 with TRBJ2-7; D is ambiguous. Trimming left V 5 bases short and J 3 bases short, with 11 bases between. This CDR3 spans 13 amino acids. Looked up from germline, CDR1 is SEHNR and CDR2 is FQNEAQ (reference sequence). CDR3 bases: TGTGCCAGCAGCCTAACTACTGGCTACGAGCAGTACTTC. It codes for CASSLTTGYEQYF.

Concerning this clonotype itself: A much larger clonotype is one base distant, so this may be a read error. The J gene is TRBJ2-3, the V gene TRBV7-2, with unresolved D. The CDR3 totals 12 residues. CDR1 SGHTA and CDR2 FQGNSA come from the germline V gene. V was shortened by 3 bases and J by 4 bases, with 5 bases between the two germline ends. CDR3 protein: CASSFLPDTQYF. The CDR3 region has the DNA TGTGCCAGCAGCTTCTTGCCAGATACGCAGTATTTT.

The V gene is TRBV25-1, the J gene TRBJ1-5; D remains unclear. This CDR3 contains 12 residues. Trimming shortened V by 0 bases and J by 5 bases, and 2 bases separated the two germline ends. Germline assignment: CDR1 MGHDK and CDR2 SYGVNS. The CDR3 spells CASSEYDQPQHF. Here the CDR3 DNA reads TGTGCCAGCAGTGAATATGATCAGCCCCAGCATTTT. Full variable domain (missing parts from reference TRBV25-1 and TRBJ1-5): EADIYQTPRYLVIGTGKKITLECSQTMGHDKMYWYQQDPGMELHLIHYSYGVNSTEKGDLSSESTVSRIRTEHFPLTLESARPSHTSQYLCASSEYDQPQHFGDGTRLSIL.